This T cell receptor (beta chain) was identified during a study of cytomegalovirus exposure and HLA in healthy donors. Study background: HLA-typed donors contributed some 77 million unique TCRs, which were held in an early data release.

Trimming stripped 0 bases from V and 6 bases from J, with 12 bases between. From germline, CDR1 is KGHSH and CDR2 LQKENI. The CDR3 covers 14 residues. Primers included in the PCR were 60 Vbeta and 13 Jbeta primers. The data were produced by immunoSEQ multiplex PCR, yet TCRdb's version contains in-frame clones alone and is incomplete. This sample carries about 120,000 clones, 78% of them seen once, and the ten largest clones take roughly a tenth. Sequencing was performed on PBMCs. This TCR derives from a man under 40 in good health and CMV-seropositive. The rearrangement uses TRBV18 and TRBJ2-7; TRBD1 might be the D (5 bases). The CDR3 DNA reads TGTGCCAGCTCACCACCGTTAGGGGCTAGCGAGCAGTACTTC. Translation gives CASSPPLGASEQYF.